These T cell receptor beta chains were read from a single sample in a study of blood T cells in healthy people across ages. TCRdb analysed the 5' RACE reads with MiXCR anew, one entry per CDR3 protein. The data show approximately 1.5 million distinct CDR3 sequences, with approximately 43% seen just once and less than 5% held by the top ten. The sequencing input was blood. These receptors were collected from a young woman in good health. The CDR3 runs from the conserved cysteine through the conserved F or W. The order of the fields is D gene, CDR3 length, J gene, V gene, clone size, CDR3 protein, CDR3 DNA. The D gene is left open where the match is weak. Only some rows state a clone size, as once, few, many or a class for expanded clones.

D gene: NA; CDR3 length: 17; J gene: TRBJ1-2; V gene: TRBV12-3/TRBV12-4; clone size: NA; CDR3 protein: CASSLVVGALANYGYTF; CDR3 DNA: TGTGCCAGCAGTTTAGTAGTGGGGGCTCTCGCTAACTATGGCTACACCTTC
D gene: TRBD1; CDR3 length: 16; J gene: TRBJ1-5; V gene: TRBV7-6; clone size: NA; CDR3 protein: CASSSEGTGVLQPQHF; CDR3 DNA: TGTGCCAGCAGCAGCGAGGGGACAGGGGTACTGCAGCCCCAGCATTTT
D gene: NA; CDR3 length: 14; J gene: TRBJ2-3; V gene: TRBV2; clone size: NA; CDR3 protein: CASSLKLSTDTQYF; CDR3 DNA: TGTGCCAGCAGCCTAAAACTTAGCACAGATACGCAGTATTTT
D gene: TRBD1; CDR3 length: 14; J gene: TRBJ1-4; V gene: TRBV7-9; clone size: NA; CDR3 protein: CASSLGQGPEKLFF; CDR3 DNA: TGTGCCAGCAGCTTGGGACAGGGTCCCGAAAAACTGTTTTTT
D gene: NA; CDR3 length: 16; J gene: TRBJ1-5; V gene: TRBV4-1; clone size: few; CDR3 protein: CASSQDAWAGNQPQHF; CDR3 DNA: TGCGCCAGCAGCCAAGATGCCTGGGCTGGCAATCAGCCCCAGCATTTT
D gene: TRBD2; CDR3 length: 16; J gene: TRBJ2-7; V gene: TRBV4-2; clone size: NA; CDR3 protein: CASSEGTSDTLYEQYF; CDR3 DNA: TGTGCCAGCAGCGAAGGGACTAGCGACACCCTATACGAGCAGTACTTC
D gene: NA; CDR3 length: 14; J gene: TRBJ2-5; V gene: TRBV18; clone size: NA; CDR3 protein: CASSPQLGQGTQYF; CDR3 DNA: TGTGCCAGCTCACCACAGTTGGGCCAAGGGACCCAGTACTTC
D gene: NA; CDR3 length: 13; J gene: TRBJ2-5; V gene: TRBV10-3; clone size: NA; CDR3 protein: CAISERETETQYF; CDR3 DNA: TGTGCCATCAGTGAAAGGGAGACCGAGACCCAGTACTTC
D gene: NA; CDR3 length: 13; J gene: TRBJ2-7; V gene: TRBV29-1; clone size: NA; CDR3 protein: CGVSSRVGSEQYF; CDR3 DNA: TGCGGCGTTTCTTCCAGGGTAGGGAGCGAGCAGTACTTC
D gene: NA; CDR3 length: 16; J gene: TRBJ2-7; V gene: TRBV9; clone size: NA; CDR3 protein: CASSSHDRQTLYEQYF; CDR3 DNA: TGTGCCAGCAGCTCTCACGACCGACAAACCTTGTACGAGCAGTACTTC
D gene: NA; CDR3 length: 12; J gene: TRBJ1-2; V gene: TRBV10-3; clone size: NA; CDR3 protein: CAIRPPGRRYTF; CDR3 DNA: TGTGCCATCAGGCCACCAGGGAGACGCTACACCTTC
D gene: TRBD1; CDR3 length: 14; J gene: TRBJ2-1; V gene: TRBV27; clone size: NA; CDR3 protein: CASRTRTGTREQFF; CDR3 DNA: TGTGCCAGCAGGACCAGGACAGGTACCCGCGAGCAGTTCTTC
D gene: NA; CDR3 length: 13; J gene: TRBJ1-2; V gene: TRBV4-1; clone size: few; CDR3 protein: CASSQGEVYGYTF; CDR3 DNA: TGCGCCAGCAGCCAAGGTGAGGTCTATGGCTACACCTTC
D gene: TRBD2; CDR3 length: 16; J gene: TRBJ2-5; V gene: TRBV20-1; clone size: NA; CDR3 protein: CSARDPVAGGLKTQYF; CDR3 DNA: TGCAGTGCTAGAGATCCCGTAGCGGGGGGTCTTAAGACCCAGTACTTC
D gene: NA; CDR3 length: 13; J gene: TRBJ2-5; V gene: TRBV12-3/TRBV12-4; clone size: NA; CDR3 protein: CASSDSTQETQYF; CDR3 DNA: TGTGCCAGCAGCGACAGTACCCAAGAGACCCAGTACTTC
D gene: NA; CDR3 length: 14; J gene: TRBJ1-2; V gene: TRBV25-1; clone size: few; CDR3 protein: CASSEEYGGNGYTF; CDR3 DNA: TGTGCCAGCAGTGAAGAATATGGAGGGAATGGCTACACCTTC
D gene: NA; CDR3 length: 13; J gene: TRBJ1-2; V gene: TRBV13; clone size: few; CDR3 protein: CASSSQPDYGYTF; CDR3 DNA: TGTGCCAGCAGCTCTCAGCCTGACTATGGCTACACCTTC
D gene: TRBD2; CDR3 length: 16; J gene: TRBJ2-5; V gene: TRBV7-2; clone size: few; CDR3 protein: CASSLDLGGAGETQYF; CDR3 DNA: TGTGCCAGCAGCTTAGATCTCGGGGGGGCCGGTGAGACCCAGTACTTC
D gene: TRBD2; CDR3 length: 14; J gene: TRBJ2-1; V gene: TRBV20-1; clone size: NA; CDR3 protein: CSARGGRGRNEQFF; CDR3 DNA: TGCAGTGCTAGGGGCGGGAGGGGCAGGAATGAGCAGTTCTTC
D gene: NA; CDR3 length: 14; J gene: TRBJ2-3; V gene: TRBV20-1; clone size: NA; CDR3 protein: CSARSWDSTDTQYF; CDR3 DNA: TGCAGTGCTAGGTCTTGGGACAGCACAGATACGCAGTATTTT
D gene: NA; CDR3 length: 18; J gene: TRBJ1-1; V gene: TRBV6-5; clone size: NA; CDR3 protein: CASSYPILRLGRGNEAFF; CDR3 DNA: TGTGCCAGCAGTTACCCGATTCTCAGACTGGGACGGGGAAATGAAGCTTTCTTT
D gene: TRBD1; CDR3 length: 14; J gene: TRBJ2-3; V gene: TRBV20-1; clone size: few; CDR3 protein: CSADRDRVSDTQYF; CDR3 DNA: TGCAGTGCCGACCGGGACAGGGTGTCAGATACGCAGTATTTT
D gene: NA; CDR3 length: 8; J gene: TRBJ1-2; V gene: TRBV29-1; clone size: few; CDR3 protein: CSVGVYTF; CDR3 DNA: TGCAGCGTTGGCGTCTACACCTTC
D gene: NA; CDR3 length: 13; J gene: TRBJ2-1; V gene: TRBV7-2; clone size: NA; CDR3 protein: CASSSTRVNEQFF; CDR3 DNA: TGTGCCAGCAGCTCCACCCGGGTCAATGAGCAGTTCTTC
D gene: NA; CDR3 length: 13; J gene: TRBJ1-1; V gene: TRBV5-6; clone size: NA; CDR3 protein: CASSHGRGTEAFF; CDR3 DNA: TGTGCCAGCAGCCACGGACGGGGCACTGAAGCTTTCTTT
D gene: NA; CDR3 length: 14; J gene: TRBJ2-3; V gene: TRBV29-1; clone size: NA; CDR3 protein: CSVEDRLRTDTQYF; CDR3 DNA: TGCAGCGTTGAAGACCGACTTCGCACAGATACGCAGTATTTT
D gene: TRBD1; CDR3 length: 18; J gene: TRBJ1-5; V gene: TRBV7-2; clone size: NA; CDR3 protein: CASSAPGQGANSNQPQHF; CDR3 DNA: TGTGCCAGCAGCGCACCGGGACAGGGGGCGAATAGCAATCAGCCCCAGCATTTT
D gene: NA; CDR3 length: 13; J gene: TRBJ2-2; V gene: TRBV6-2/TRBV6-3; clone size: few; CDR3 protein: CASGRPNTGELFF; CDR3 DNA: TGTGCCTCGGGACGGCCGAACACCGGGGAGCTGTTTTTT
D gene: TRBD1; CDR3 length: 14; J gene: TRBJ1-2; V gene: TRBV4-1; clone size: few; CDR3 protein: CASSPPGQGGGYTF; CDR3 DNA: TGTGCCAGCTCACCTCCGGGACAGGGTGGTGGCTACACCTTC
D gene: TRBD2; CDR3 length: 16; J gene: TRBJ2-5; V gene: TRBV11-3; clone size: many; CDR3 protein: CASSLGTSGNQETQYF; CDR3 DNA: TGTGCCAGCAGCTTAGGAACTAGCGGGAACCAAGAGACCCAGTACTTC
D gene: TRBD2; CDR3 length: 18; J gene: TRBJ2-2; V gene: TRBV5-8; clone size: few; CDR3 protein: CASSWQTGSGANTGELFF; CDR3 DNA: TGTGCCAGCAGCTGGCAAACGGGCAGCGGGGCGAACACCGGGGAGCTGTTTTTT
D gene: NA; CDR3 length: 16; J gene: TRBJ2-1; V gene: TRBV6-5; clone size: few; CDR3 protein: CASTMIGGASYNEQFF; CDR3 DNA: TGTGCCAGCACCATGATTGGGGGTGCGTCCTACAATGAGCAGTTCTTC
D gene: TRBD1; CDR3 length: 15; J gene: TRBJ1-2; V gene: TRBV12-3/TRBV12-4; clone size: few; CDR3 protein: CASSSLARGPGGYTF; CDR3 DNA: TGTGCCAGCAGTTCCCTCGCCAGGGGGCCTGGTGGCTACACCTTC
D gene: TRBD2; CDR3 length: 16; J gene: TRBJ2-7; V gene: TRBV3-1; clone size: NA; CDR3 protein: CASSNTSGGFSYEQYF; CDR3 DNA: TGTGCCAGCAGCAACACTAGCGGGGGGTTCTCCTACGAGCAGTACTTC
D gene: NA; CDR3 length: 13; J gene: TRBJ2-3; V gene: TRBV10-3; clone size: NA; CDR3 protein: CAILGGHTDTQYF; CDR3 DNA: TGTGCCATCTTGGGGGGCCACACAGATACGCAGTATTTT
D gene: NA; CDR3 length: 14; J gene: TRBJ1-5; V gene: TRBV9; clone size: few; CDR3 protein: CANARGEDNQPQHF; CDR3 DNA: TGTGCCAACGCGAGGGGCGAGGACAATCAGCCCCAGCATTTT
D gene: TRBD2; CDR3 length: 16; J gene: TRBJ2-7; V gene: TRBV27; clone size: NA; CDR3 protein: CASSLDPAGVVDEQYF; CDR3 DNA: TGTGCCAGCAGTTTAGATCCGGCGGGAGTCGTCGACGAGCAGTACTTC